These 26 T cell receptor beta chains were sequenced from one sample in a study of OX40 agonist ivuxolimab in advanced cancers. The repertoire was sequenced with immunoSEQ multiplex PCR; TCRdb's copy has only in-frame clones and lacks some. The sample includes about 80,000 clones, about four fifths of them seen just once. Sequenced material: CD4+ or CD8+ T cells sorted from blood, taken in a trial of the OX40 agonist ivuxolimab. These receptors all come from an adult with an advanced solid tumor such as melanoma, head and neck, liver or kidney cancer.

The rearrangement links TRBV6-6 to TRBJ2-1; 8 positions agree with TRBD2. J lost 3 bases, V lost 10 bases, and 8 bases had no gene match. Germline CDR1 and CDR2: MNHNY and SVGAGI (reference sequence). This CDR3 comprises 14 residues. The CDR3 protein is CATMTSDRYNEQFF. The CDR3 DNA follows: TGTGCCACCATGACTAGCGACCGCTACAATGAGCAGTTCTTC.

V and J are TRBV21-1 and TRBJ1-5. TRBV21-1 has pseudogene status. The CDR3 has 16 residues. CDR3 residues: CASTTPGVISNQPQHF. For the CDR3, the DNA is TGTGCCAGCACCACCCCGGGGGTTATTAGCAATCAGCCCCAGCATTTT.

This clone was detected only a few times. CDR3 DNA: TGCGCCAGCAGCCTCGCGGGAGTTGCCATCTACGAGCAGTACTTC. Its translation is CASSLAGVAIYEQYF. The chain joins TRBV4-1 to TRBJ2-7; 7 bases map to TRBD2. The CDR3 extends over 15 amino acids. Germline V lookup: CDR1 MGHRA, CDR2 YSYEKL. Germline trimming cut 4 bases from V and 3 bases from J; bases unmatched to any gene: 9.

The gene calls are TRBV5-8 and TRBJ2-3; TRBD2 matches at 14 bases. Germline CDR1 SGHTS, CDR2 YDEGEE. J was trimmed by 7 bases and V by 4 bases; bases with no gene match: 8. This CDR3 spans 16 amino acids. As DNA, the CDR3 is TGTGCCAGCAGCCTAGGGACTAGCGGGGGCGCATATACGCAGTATTTT. This translates into CASSLGTSGGAYTQYF.

The rearrangement uses TRBV7-6 and TRBJ2-3, with D possibly being TRBD2 (6 bases). Trimming shortened V by 2 bases and J by 1 base, and 22 bases separated the two germline ends. CDR1 is SGHVS, CDR2 FNYEAQ, per germline. CDR3 length equals 19 residues. Written as DNA, the CDR3 is TGTGCCAGCAGCTTATTGGCCCAGGGAGGCCTTGTAGGCACAGATACGCAGTATTTT. It yields the protein CASSLLAQGGLVGTDTQYF.

The chain joins TRBV7-8 to TRBJ2-1; D might be TRBD2 (6 bases). CDR1 and CDR2 from the germline V gene are SGHVS and FQNEAQ. The CDR3 extends over 19 amino acids. V was trimmed by 5 bases and J by 4 bases, leaving 27 bases between them. The CDR3 nucleotides are TGTGCCAGCAGCCTCCGGTTGACCCCAGCGGACTACCAGTACAATGAGCAGTTCTTC. Translating gives CASSLRLTPADYQYNEQFF.

The V gene is TRBV5-4, the J gene TRBJ2-3; 8 bases are a match to TRBD2. Germline V gene sequence: CDR1 SGHNT, CDR2 YYREEE (reference sequence). Losses at the gene ends were 0 bases for V and 3 bases for J; bases not matched to a gene: 15. The CDR3 totals 19 residues. The CDR3 region is CASSLGVGLRGGLTDTQYF. The CDR3 DNA sequence: TGTGCCAGCAGCTTGGGCGTCGGGTTACGGGGGGGCCTGACAGATACGCAGTATTTT.

V and J are TRBV4-1 and TRBJ1-6; TRBD1 is a possible D gene (6 bases). Trimming took 2 bases from V and 7 from J, leaving 24 bases between them. Per germline, CDR1 MGHRA and CDR2 YSYEKL. The CDR3 spans 19 residues. In DNA form, the CDR3 reads TGCGCCAGCAGCCAACTACGGGGCAGTGAGGGCAGGGGAAATTCACCCCTCCACTTT. Its translation: CASSQLRGSEGRGNSPLHF.

The rearrangement links TRBV7-2 to TRBJ1-1, with D perhaps TRBD1 (5 bases). V gave up 2 bases and J gave up 3 bases, with 13 bases separating them. CDR1 is SGHTA, CDR2 FQGNSA, per germline. The CDR3 is 15 residues long. CDR3 in amino acids: CASSLSRAGDTEAFF. DNA of the CDR3: TGTGCCAGCAGCTTATCCAGGGCGGGGGACACTGAAGCTTTCTTT.

V and J are TRBV5-1 and TRBJ2-7; 8 bases map to TRBD2. The germline V gene has CDR1 SGHRS and CDR2 YFSETQ. There are 14 residues in the CDR3. V dropped 0 bases and J dropped 3; count of bases not matched to a gene: 2. As DNA, the CDR3 is TGCGCCAGCAGCTTGGATGGGACTAGCTACGAGCAGTACTTC. Its translation: CASSLDGTSYEQYF.

The rearrangement joins TRBV19 to TRBJ1-3; D is uncertain. Germline CDR1 and CDR2: LNHDA and SQIVND (reference sequence). The CDR3 has 16 amino acids. V was pared by 5 bases and J by 0 bases, with 14 bases between. CDR3 sequence: CASSGTDRNSGNTIYF. DNA for the CDR3: TGTGCCAGTAGTGGCACCGACCGAAACTCTGGAAACACCATATATTTT. Filled out from reference TRBV19 and TRBJ1-3, the complete variable domain reads DGGITQSPKYLFRKEGQNVTLSCEQNLNHDAMYWYRQDPGQGLRLIYYSQIVNDFQKGDIAEGYSVSREKKESFPLTVTSAQKNPTAFYLCASSGTDRNSGNTIYFGEGSWLTVV.

This chain connects TRBV5-1 to TRBJ1-2; D possibly corresponds to TRBD1 (5 bases). Germline CDR1 and CDR2: SGHRS and YFSETQ. The length of the CDR3 is 14 residues. V lost 2 bases and J 1 base, leaving 9 bases between the germline ends. The CDR3 reads CASSFRQNNYGYTF. The DNA of the CDR3 is TGCGCCAGCAGCTTCAGACAGAATAACTATGGCTACACCTTC.

The rearrangement uses TRBV5-8 and TRBJ1-4, with D maybe TRBD1 (6 bases). The CDR3 extends over 13 amino acids. The V gene's germline CDR1 is SGHTS and CDR2 YDEGEE. The CDR3 loop reads CATRLRGYEKLFF. The CDR3 DNA reads TGTGCTACAAGACTCAGGGGTTACGAAAAACTGTTTTTT.

CDR3 DNA: TGTGCCAGCAAACCGGGACCCACCAACTACGAGCAGTACTTC. Protein sequence: CASKPGPTNYEQYF. The genes are TRBV2 and TRBJ2-5, with D possibly being TRBD1 or TRBD2 (5 bases each). The J call may be in error: the DNA end matches TRBJ2-7 better. Germline CDR1 is SNHLY and CDR2 is FYNNEI. This CDR3 is built from 14 residues.

This clone was found once. V usage is TRBV5-6 and J usage is TRBJ2-5, with unresolved D. CDR3 size: 16 residues. CDR1 and CDR2 (germline): SGHDT, YYEEEE. The V gene lost 4 bases and the J gene lost 1 base, with 17 bases spanning the gap. This CDR3 is CASSADGALLQETQYF. CDR3 sequence (DNA): TGTGCCAGCAGCGCGGACGGAGCACTTCTCCAAGAGACCCAGTACTTC.

CDR3: CASSSKSSGANVLTF. CDR3 sequence (DNA): TGTGCCAGCAGCTCCAAGAGTTCTGGGGCCAACGTCCTGACTTTC. The chain carries TRBV5-4 and TRBJ2-6; the D is unclear. The ends were cut back, 3 bases at V and 1 base at J, with 8 bases in the middle. Germline V gene lookup returns CDR1 SGHNT and CDR2 YYREEE (reference sequence). The length of the CDR3 is 15 residues.

The chain recombines TRBV9 with TRBJ1-2; 8 positions match TRBD1. Germline assignment: CDR1 SGDLS and CDR2 YYNGEE. The length of the CDR3 is 15 residues. V gave up 3 bases and J gave up 6 bases; unmatched junction bases: 10. Here the CDR3 reads CASSGGGQVVHGYTF. As DNA, the CDR3 is TGTGCCAGCAGCGGCGGGGGACAGGTTGTGCATGGCTACACCTTC. The variable domain in full, completed from reference TRBV9 and TRBJ1-2, reads DSGVTQTPKHLITATGQRVTLRCSPRSGDLSVYWYQQSLDQGLQFLIQYYNGEERAKGNILERFSAQQFPDLHSELNLSSLELGDSALYFCASSGGGQVVHGYTFGSGTRLTVV.

With respect to this clone: The junction differs from germline at one of its ends, possibly a read error. Other DNA sequences in the sample encode the same CDR3. This sequence joins TRBV30 and TRBJ2-2; D is possibly TRBD1 (6 bases). This CDR3 contains 13 residues. Looked up from germline, CDR1 is GTSNPN and CDR2 is SVGIG (reference sequence). CDR3 DNA: TGCGCCTGGAGTGTCAACAGGGTCGGGGAGCTGTTTTTT. Encoded protein: CAWSVNRVGELFF.

This chain uses TRBV19 with TRBJ1-1; possible D gene TRBD1, 6 bases. CDR3 length: 15 residues. V dropped 4 bases and J dropped 6 bases, with 18 bases sitting between them. The germline CDR1 and CDR2 sequences are LNHDA and SQIVND (reference sequence). The CDR3 DNA is TGTGCCAGTAGTACCTGGACAGATAATTGGGCTGAAGCTTTCTTT. The encoded protein is CASSTWTDNWAEAFF.

This rearrangement joins TRBV19 to TRBJ2-3; TRBD2 matches at 7 bases. V was pared by 3 bases and J by 1 base, with 7 bases of the junction left unmatched. Germline loops: CDR1 LNHDA, CDR2 SQIVND (reference sequence). The CDR3 spans 16 residues. In DNA form, the CDR3 reads TGTGCCAGTAGTATCCGGAGGGGAGGGGGCACAGATACGCAGTATTTT. It is translated as CASSIRRGGGTDTQYF. The full variable domain, its missing parts supplied by reference TRBV19 and TRBJ2-3, is DGGITQSPKYLFRKEGQNVTLSCEQNLNHDAMYWYRQDPGQGLRLIYYSQIVNDFQKGDIAEGYSVSREKKESFPLTVTSAQKNPTAFYLCASSIRRGGGTDTQYFGPGTRLTVL.

The chain uses TRBV7-9 and TRBJ2-1; D is possibly TRBD2 (5 bases). Germline V gene lookup returns CDR1 SEHNR and CDR2 FQNEAQ (reference sequence). This CDR3 region has 14 residues. V lost 1 base to trimming and J lost 8 bases, with 12 bases between them. CDR3 coding DNA: TGTGCCAGCAGCTTAGAAACTAGAAGTCATGAGCAGTTCTTC. It specifies CASSLETRSHEQFF.

The chain has TRBV5-1 and TRBJ2-7; TRBD1 matches at 7 bases. The CDR3 covers 16 residues. CDR1 is SGHRS and CDR2 is YFSETQ in the germline V gene. Unmatched junction bases numbered 9, after V lost 3 bases and J lost 0 bases. Written as DNA, the CDR3 is TGCGCCAGCAGCTCACAGTCGGGACAGAGCTCCTACGAGCAGTACTTC. It yields the protein CASSSQSGQSSYEQYF.

The chain couples TRBV6-1 to TRBJ1-6; possibly TRBD1 for D (5 bases). The CDR3 is 14 amino acids. Trimming removed 3 bases from V and 8 bases from J, with 11 bases in between. The germline V gene encodes CDR1 MNHNS and CDR2 SASEGT. As DNA, the CDR3 is TGTGCCAGCAGTGACCGGGGCAAAGATTCACCCCTCCACTTT. Protein product: CASSDRGKDSPLHF.

This sequence joins TRBV25-1 and TRBJ1-6; the D is unclear. The V end was cut by 8 bases, the J end by 0 bases, with 14 bases between. CDR3 length: 16 amino acids. Per germline, CDR1 MGHDK and CDR2 SYGVNS. CDR3 region: CASLAGGSSYNSPLHF. The CDR3 DNA sequence: TGTGCCAGCCTGGCTGGAGGGAGCTCCTATAATTCACCCCTCCACTTT.

Of note for this clone: A read error may produce the germline difference seen at one junction end. The V and J genes are TRBV15 and TRBJ1-2; weak D call: TRBD1 (5 bases). Germline CDR1 LNHNV, CDR2 YYDKDF (reference sequence). This CDR3 contains 14 residues. CDR3 bases: TGTGCCACCGGCAGAGGTCGGGGGGACTATGGCTACACCTTC. Amino acid sequence: CATGRGRGDYGYTF. The full variable domain, completed using reference TRBV15 and TRBJ1-2, is DAMVIQNPRYQVTQFGKPVTLSCSQTLNHNVMYWYQQKSSQAPKLLFHYYDKDFNNEADTPDNFQSRRPNTSFCFLDIRSPGLGDTAMYLCATGRGRGDYGYTFGSGTRLTVV.

This clone was observed a single time. The chain carries TRBV10-3 and TRBJ1-3; D unclear. Trimming left V 6 bases short and J 0 bases short, with 9 bases between. Germline values: CDR1 ENHRY, CDR2 SYGVKD. CDR3 length equals 14 residues. In DNA, the CDR3 is TGTGCCATCAGACTACTGAACTCTGGAAACACCATATATTTT. It codes for CAIRLLNSGNTIYF.